This T cell receptor (beta chain) was recorded in a study of blood T cell repertoires in COVID-19. At the level of the study: Acute and convalescent COVID-19 specimens originated in the United States, Italy and Spain. T cells, B-cell-depleted T cells, or PBMCs provided the cDNA or gDNA that served as material.

CDR3 length: 14 amino acids. Germline-derived CDR1 and CDR2 are MDHEN and SYDVKM. V lost 5 bases to trimming and J lost 6 bases; unmatched junction nucleotides: 8. Original handling: By means of reference gene primer amplification, nucleated cell counts were estimated. Produced via immunoSEQ multiplex PCR; TCRdb's table is partial and in-frame only. The V and J calls and clone size come from that table; D and trimming were worked out from the DNA. The sample has more than 150,000 clones; 80% to 90% are singletons. This clonotype was obtained from a man aged 65 to 79 with active or convalescent COVID-19. This chain connects TRBV28 to TRBJ2-7; 9 bases align to TRBD1. Sequenced: peripheral blood. The CDR3 DNA sequence: TGTGCCAGCAGTGGCGGGACAGGGTTCGGCGAGCAGTACTTC. Translation: CASSGGTGFGEQYF. The variable domain in full, with the rest retrieved from reference TRBV28 and TRBJ2-7, is DVKVTQSSRYLVKRTGEKVFLECVQDMDHENMFWYRQDPGLGLRLIYFSYDVKMKEKGDIPEGYSVSREKKERFSLILESASTNQTSMYLCASSGGTGFGEQYFGPGTRLTVT.